This TCR beta chain was sequenced for a study of shared clonotypes between healthy human individuals. Study findings and constraints: Donors were few, which limited the genetic and exposure-history diversity represented.

To note about this clone: The target antigen is unknown.

Germline CDR1 is SGHDT and CDR2 is YYEEEE. Unmatched junction bases numbered 4, after V lost 4 bases and J lost 3 bases. There are 15 residues in the CDR3. Every subset's genomic DNA went evenly onto several immunoSEQ plates. Clones were read by immunoSEQ multiplex PCR, and TCRdb kept only the in-frame ones, dropping some. The sample holds about 1.1 million clones, 70% to 85% seen once. The rearrangement joins TRBV5-6 to TRBJ2-3; 11 bases are a match to TRBD2. The sequencing sample was made of memory CD4+ T cells from PBMCs. Documented subset: CD45RA-negative fraction. The origin of this receptor is a man aged 18 to 29 in good health. Some clones in this sample may be carry-over from other donors' samples. DNA of the CDR3: TGTGCCAGCAGCCTGACTAGCGGGATGACAGATACGCAGTATTTT. This gives the protein CASSLTSGMTDTQYF.